This T cell receptor beta chain was sequenced for a study of blood T cells in healthy people across ages. Overall study context: About one barcoded beta molecule per two T cells was the capture yield of template switching.

Then a second PCR, running roughly 7 to 12 cycles, was carried out with a sample-barcoded 5' primer and a J-beta primer mix. Every individual sample yielded 2.5 million or more paired-end reads (each containing CDR3). A single record per CDR3 protein comes from TCRdb applying MiXCR to the 5' RACE reads. The sample lists 800,000 to 900,000 distinct CDR3 sequences; 62% were seen once. V lost 2 bases and J lost 2, with 4 bases in between. The V gene's germline CDR1 is SEHNR and CDR2 FQNEAQ (reference sequence). The length of the CDR3 is 13 residues. Whole-study results and caveats: Per million T cells, TCR beta diversity dropped about linearly as age rose.

This clonotype was picked up a small number of times. Antigen: not known. This receptor was taken from a man aged 30-40 years in good health. The J gene is TRBJ1-5, the V gene TRBV7-9; D call uncertain. Sequencing was done on a sample of blood. CDR3 in amino acids: CASSLWGNQPQHF. Written as DNA, the CDR3 is TGTGCCAGCAGCTTATGGGGCAATCAGCCCCAGCATTTT. Full variable domain (rest looked up from reference TRBV7-9 and TRBJ1-5): DTGVSQNPRHKITKRGQNVTFRCDPISEHNRLYWYRQTLGQGPEFLTYFQNEAQLEKSRLLSDRFSAERPKGSFSTLEIQRTEQGDSAMYLCASSLWGNQPQHFGDGTRLSIL.